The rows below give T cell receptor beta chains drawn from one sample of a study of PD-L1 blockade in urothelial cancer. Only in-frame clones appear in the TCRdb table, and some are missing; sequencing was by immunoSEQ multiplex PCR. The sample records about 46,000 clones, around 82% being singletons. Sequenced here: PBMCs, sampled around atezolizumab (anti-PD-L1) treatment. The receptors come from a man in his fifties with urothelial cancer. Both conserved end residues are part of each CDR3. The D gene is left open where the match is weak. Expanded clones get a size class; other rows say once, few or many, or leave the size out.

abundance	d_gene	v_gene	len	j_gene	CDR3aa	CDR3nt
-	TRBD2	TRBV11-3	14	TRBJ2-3	CASSSGGAIDTQYF	TGTGCCAGCAGCTCCGGGGGGGCCATAGATACGCAGTATTTT
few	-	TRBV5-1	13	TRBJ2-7	CASGIAYSYEQYF	TGCGCCAGCGGAATAGCGTACTCCTACGAGCAGTACTTC
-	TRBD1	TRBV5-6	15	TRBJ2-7	CASSLVGQGTNEQYF	TGTGCCAGCAGCTTGGTTGGACAGGGGACCAACGAGCAGTACTTC
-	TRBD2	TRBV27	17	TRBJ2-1	CASSPQLAGAPFNEQFF	TGTGCCAGCAGTCCCCAACTAGCGGGGGCCCCTTTCAATGAGCAGTTCTTC
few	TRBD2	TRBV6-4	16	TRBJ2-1	CASSDSVAGGPDEQFF	TGTGCCAGCAGTGACTCGGTGGCGGGAGGGCCCGATGAGCAGTTCTTC
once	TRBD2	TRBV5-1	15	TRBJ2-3	CASSLASGGADTQYF	TGCGCCAGCAGCTTGGCGAGCGGGGGCGCAGATACGCAGTATTTT
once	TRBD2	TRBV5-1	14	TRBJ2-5	CASSLVGEGETQYF	TGCGCCAGCAGCTTGGTCGGGGAGGGGGAGACCCAGTACTTC
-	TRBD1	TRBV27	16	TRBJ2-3	CASSSRQGASTDTQYF	TGTGCCAGCAGCTCCCGACAGGGGGCGAGTACAGATACGCAGTATTTT
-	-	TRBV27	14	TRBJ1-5	CASSRAGSNQPQHF	TGTGCCAGCTCCAGGGCAGGGAGCAATCAGCCCCAGCATTTT
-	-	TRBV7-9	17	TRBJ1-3	CASSRTTTGFSGNTIYF	TGTGCCAGCAGCAGAACCACGACCGGGTTCTCTGGAAACACCATATATTTT
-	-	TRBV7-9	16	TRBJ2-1	CASSLVPGHPYNEQFF	TGTGCCAGCAGCTTAGTCCCGGGACATCCCTACAATGAGCAGTTCTTC
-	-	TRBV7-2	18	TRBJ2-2	CASSSTYYRGGNTGELFF	TGTGCCAGCAGCTCAACCTACTACAGGGGGGGTAACACCGGGGAGCTGTTTTTT
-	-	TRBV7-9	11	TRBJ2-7	CASSSSHEQYF	TGTGCCAGCAGCTCTTCCCACGAGCAGTACTTC
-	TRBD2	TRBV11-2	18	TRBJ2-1	CASSLRPLAGGYDNEQFF	TGTGCCAGCAGCTTAAGGCCACTAGCGGGAGGGTATGACAATGAGCAGTTCTTC
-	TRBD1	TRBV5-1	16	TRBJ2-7	CASSLGLRDRGDEQYF	TGCGCCAGCAGCTTGGGCCTCCGGGACAGGGGCGACGAGCAGTACTTC
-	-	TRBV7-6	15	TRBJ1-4	CASSPTDATNEKLFF	TGTGCCAGCAGCCCTACAGATGCAACTAATGAAAAACTGTTTTTT
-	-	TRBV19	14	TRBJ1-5	CASSSERGHQPQHF	TGTGCCAGTAGCTCCGAGCGGGGTCATCAGCCCCAGCATTTT
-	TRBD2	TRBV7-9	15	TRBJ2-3	CASRRTSGSADTQYF	TGTGCCAGCAGACGGACTAGCGGGAGCGCAGATACGCAGTATTTT
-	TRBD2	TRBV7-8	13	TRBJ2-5	CASSHSGQETQYF	TGTGCCAGCAGCCATAGCGGGCAAGAGACCCAGTACTTC
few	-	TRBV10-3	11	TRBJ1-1	CAIMANTEAFF	TGTGCCATCATGGCGAACACTGAAGCTTTCTTT
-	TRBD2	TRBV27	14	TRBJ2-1	CASSLGGSHNEQFF	TGTGCCAGCAGTTTGGGGGGGAGCCACAATGAGCAGTTCTTC
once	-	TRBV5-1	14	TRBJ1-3	CASSPDSSGNTIYF	TGCGCCAGCAGCCCAGACAGCTCTGGAAACACCATATATTTT
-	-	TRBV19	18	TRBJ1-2	CASSIEGTGIVGNYGYTF	TGTGCCAGTAGTATAGAGGGAACAGGGATCGTGGGTAACTATGGCTACACCTTC
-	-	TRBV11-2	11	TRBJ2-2	CASRSRGELFF	TGTGCCAGCAGGTCTCGCGGGGAGCTGTTTTTT
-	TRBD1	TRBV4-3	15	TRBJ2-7	CASSQDDRESYEQYF	TGCGCCAGCAGCCAAGACGACAGGGAATCCTACGAGCAGTACTTC
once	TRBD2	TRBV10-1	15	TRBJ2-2	CASSRLAGDTGELFF	TGCGCCAGCAGTCGACTAGCGGGCGACACCGGGGAGCTGTTTTTT
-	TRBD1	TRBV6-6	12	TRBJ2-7	CASRTGGYEQYF	TGTGCCAGCAGGACAGGGGGCTACGAGCAGTACTTC
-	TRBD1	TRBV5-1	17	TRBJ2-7	CASSLAPGTGIGYEQYF	TGCGCCAGCAGCTTGGCTCCCGGGACAGGGATAGGGTACGAGCAGTACTTC
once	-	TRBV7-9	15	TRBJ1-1	CASSEQGFMNTEAFF	TGTGCCAGCAGCGAACAGGGTTTCATGAACACTGAAGCTTTCTTT
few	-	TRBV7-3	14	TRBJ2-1	CASSSAAGYNEQFF	TGTGCCAGCAGCTCTGCCGCGGGTTACAATGAGCAGTTCTTC
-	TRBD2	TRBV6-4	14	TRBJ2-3	CASTPGGSTDTQYF	TGTGCCAGCACCCCGGGAGGGAGCACAGATACGCAGTATTTT
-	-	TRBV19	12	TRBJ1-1	CATTGLAAEAFF	TGTGCCACTACCGGACTGGCAGCCGAAGCTTTCTTT
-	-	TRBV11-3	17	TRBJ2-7	CASSLTPEGLLGYEQYF	TGTGCCAGCAGCTTAACTCCGGAGGGTCTCCTGGGGTACGAGCAGTACTTC
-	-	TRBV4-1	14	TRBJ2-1	CASSQGAAGDEQFF	TGCGCCAGCAGCCAAGGGGCGGCGGGCGATGAGCAGTTCTTC
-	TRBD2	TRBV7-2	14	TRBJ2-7	CASSLRTSEYEQYF	TGTGCCAGCAGCTTACGGACTAGCGAATACGAGCAGTACTTC
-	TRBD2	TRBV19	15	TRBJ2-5	CASSFGTTTRETQYF	TGTGCCAGTAGTTTTGGGACTACCACGCGGGAGACCCAGTACTTC
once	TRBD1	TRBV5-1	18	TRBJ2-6	CASSLGDRVWAGANVLTF	TGCGCCAGCAGCTTGGGGGACAGGGTTTGGGCTGGGGCCAACGTCCTGACTTTC
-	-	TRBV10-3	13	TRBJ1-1	CAISETDNTEAFF	TGTGCCATCAGTGAGACAGATAACACTGAAGCTTTCTTT
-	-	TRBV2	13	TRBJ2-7	CASADRLAYEQYF	TGTGCCAGCGCAGACAGGCTCGCCTACGAGCAGTACTTC
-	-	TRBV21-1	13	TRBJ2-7	CASSKGTGYEQYF	TGTGCCAGCAGCAAAGGGACAGGGTACGAGCAGTACTTC
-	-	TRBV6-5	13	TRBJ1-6	CASSDMSLSPLHF	TGTGCCAGCAGTGACATGTCACTTTCACCCCTCCACTTT
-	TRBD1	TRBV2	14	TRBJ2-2	CAREGTENTGELFF	TGTGCCAGAGAGGGGACAGAGAACACCGGGGAGCTGTTTTTT
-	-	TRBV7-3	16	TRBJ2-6	CASSPPGSPGANVLTF	TGTGCCAGCAGCCCTCCAGGGTCGCCCGGGGCCAACGTCCTGACTTTC
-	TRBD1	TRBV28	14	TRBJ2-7	CASSPGTGPYEQYF	TGTGCCAGCAGTCCCGGGACAGGACCCTACGAGCAGTACTTC
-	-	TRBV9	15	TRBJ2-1	CASSVRRASLDEQFF	TGTGCCAGCAGCGTGAGGAGGGCCTCGCTCGATGAGCAGTTCTTC
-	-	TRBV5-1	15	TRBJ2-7	CASSLVGGLSYEQYF	TGCGCCAGCAGCTTGGTCGGGGGGCTCTCCTACGAGCAGTACTTC